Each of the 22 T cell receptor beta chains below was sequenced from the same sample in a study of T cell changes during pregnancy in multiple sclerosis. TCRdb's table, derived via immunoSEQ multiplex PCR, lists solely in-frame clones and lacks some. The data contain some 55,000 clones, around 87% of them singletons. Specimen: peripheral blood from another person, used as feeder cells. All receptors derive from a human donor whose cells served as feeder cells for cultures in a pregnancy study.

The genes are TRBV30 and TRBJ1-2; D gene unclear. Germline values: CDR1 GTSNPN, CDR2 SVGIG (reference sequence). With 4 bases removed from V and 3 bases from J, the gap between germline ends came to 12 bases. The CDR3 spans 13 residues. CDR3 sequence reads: CAWISGVYYGYTF. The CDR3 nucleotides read TGTGCCTGGATCTCCGGGGTCTACTATGGCTACACCTTC.

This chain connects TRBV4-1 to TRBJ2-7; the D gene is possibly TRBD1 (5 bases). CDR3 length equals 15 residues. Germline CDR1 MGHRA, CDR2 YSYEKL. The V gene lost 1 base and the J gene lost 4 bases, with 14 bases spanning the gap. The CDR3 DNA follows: TGCGCCAGCAGCCAAGTCGGCAGGGCCGATTACGAGCAGTACTTC. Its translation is CASSQVGRADYEQYF.

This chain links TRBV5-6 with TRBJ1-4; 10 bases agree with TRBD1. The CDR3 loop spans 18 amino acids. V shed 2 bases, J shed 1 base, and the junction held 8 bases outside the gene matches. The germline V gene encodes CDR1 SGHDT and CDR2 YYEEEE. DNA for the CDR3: TGTGCCAGCAGCTTACGACAGGGGGCAGGTTTAACTAATGAAAAACTGTTTTTT. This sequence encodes CASSLRQGAGLTNEKLFF.

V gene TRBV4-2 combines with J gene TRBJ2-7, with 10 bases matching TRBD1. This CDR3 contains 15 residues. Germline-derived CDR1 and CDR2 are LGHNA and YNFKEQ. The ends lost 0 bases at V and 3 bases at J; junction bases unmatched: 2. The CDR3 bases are TGTGCCAGCAGCCAAGATCGGACAGGGGGCTACGAGCAGTACTTC. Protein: CASSQDRTGGYEQYF.

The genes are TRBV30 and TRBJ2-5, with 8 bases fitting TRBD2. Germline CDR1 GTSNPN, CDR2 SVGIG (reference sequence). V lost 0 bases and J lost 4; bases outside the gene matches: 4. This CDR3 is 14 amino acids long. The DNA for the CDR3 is TGTGCCTGGAGTGTCCACCTAGCGGGAGAGACCCAGTACTTC. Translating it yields CAWSVHLAGETQYF.

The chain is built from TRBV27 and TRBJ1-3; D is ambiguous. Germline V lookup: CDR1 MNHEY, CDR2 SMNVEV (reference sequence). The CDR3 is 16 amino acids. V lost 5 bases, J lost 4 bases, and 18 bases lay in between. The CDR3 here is CASSPDWELLGNTIYF. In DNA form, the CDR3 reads TGTGCCAGCAGTCCGGACTGGGAGCTCTTGGGAAACACCATATATTTT.

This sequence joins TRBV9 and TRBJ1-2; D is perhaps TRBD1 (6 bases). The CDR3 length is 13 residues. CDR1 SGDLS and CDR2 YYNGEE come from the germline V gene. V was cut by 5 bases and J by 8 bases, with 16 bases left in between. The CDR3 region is CASSRGAGAGYTF. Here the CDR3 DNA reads TGTGCCAGCAGTAGGGGGGCAGGGGCGGGCTACACCTTC.

The CDR3 DNA sequence: TGTGCCAGCAGCTTAGGGACAGCGCCTAGCTACGAGCAGTACTTC. Translation gives CASSLGTAPSYEQYF. This sequence joins TRBV7-9 and TRBJ2-7; D perhaps matches TRBD1 (6 bases). CDR3 length equals 15 residues. V was clipped by 1 base and J by 3 bases, with 13 bases between them. CDR1 is SEHNR, CDR2 FQNEAQ, per germline (reference sequence).

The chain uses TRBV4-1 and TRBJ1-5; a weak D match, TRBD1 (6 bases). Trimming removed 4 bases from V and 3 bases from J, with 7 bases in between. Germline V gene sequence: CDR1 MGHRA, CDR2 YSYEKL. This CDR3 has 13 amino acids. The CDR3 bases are TGCGCCAGCAGCCGGACAGACAATCAGCCCCAGCATTTT. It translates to CASSRTDNQPQHF.

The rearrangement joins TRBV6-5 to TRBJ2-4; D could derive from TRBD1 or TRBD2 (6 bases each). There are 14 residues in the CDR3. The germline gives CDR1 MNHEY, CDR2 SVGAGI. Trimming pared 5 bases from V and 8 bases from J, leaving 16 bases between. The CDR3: CASSKTPRGDIQYF. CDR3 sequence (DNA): TGTGCCAGCAGTAAGACCCCTAGGGGGGACATTCAGTACTTC.

The CDR3 DNA is TGCGCCAGCAGCCCAGTTAACCTTGAACAAGAGACCCAGTACTTC. Its protein is CASSPVNLEQETQYF. V usage is TRBV5-1 and J usage is TRBJ2-5; D remains ambiguous. V gave up 4 bases and J gave up 2 bases, with 15 bases separating them. The CDR3 runs to 15 residues. Germline loops: CDR1 SGHRS, CDR2 YFSETQ.

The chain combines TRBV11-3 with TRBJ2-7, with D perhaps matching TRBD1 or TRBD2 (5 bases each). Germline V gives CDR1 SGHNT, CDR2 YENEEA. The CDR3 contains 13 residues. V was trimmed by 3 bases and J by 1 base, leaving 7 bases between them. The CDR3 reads CASSLGPSYEQYF. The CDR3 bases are TGTGCCAGCAGCTTGGGACCTTCCTACGAGCAGTACTTC.

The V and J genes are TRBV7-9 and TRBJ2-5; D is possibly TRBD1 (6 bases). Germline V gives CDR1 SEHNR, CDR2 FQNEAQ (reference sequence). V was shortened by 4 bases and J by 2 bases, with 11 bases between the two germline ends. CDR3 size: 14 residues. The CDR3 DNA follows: TGTGCCAGCAGCTCCCGGACAGTACAAGAGACCCAGTACTTC. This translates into CASSSRTVQETQYF.

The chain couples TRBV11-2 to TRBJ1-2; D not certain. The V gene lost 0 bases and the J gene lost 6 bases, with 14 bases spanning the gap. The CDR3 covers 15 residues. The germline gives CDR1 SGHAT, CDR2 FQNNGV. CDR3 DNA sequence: TGTGCCAGCAGCTTAGATTTTGGTAAGCCAGATGGCTACACCTTC. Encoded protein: CASSLDFGKPDGYTF.

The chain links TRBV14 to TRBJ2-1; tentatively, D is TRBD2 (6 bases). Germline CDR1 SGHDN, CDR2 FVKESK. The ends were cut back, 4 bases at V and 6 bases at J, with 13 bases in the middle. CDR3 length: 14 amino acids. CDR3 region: CASSPNRDFNEQFF. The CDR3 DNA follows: TGTGCCAGCAGCCCGAACCGGGACTTCAATGAGCAGTTCTTC.

CDR3 sequence reads: CASSLAKGYSNQPQHF. Written as DNA, the CDR3 is TGTGCCAGCAGCTTGGCCAAGGGTTATAGCAATCAGCCCCAGCATTTT. The chain has TRBV5-6 and TRBJ1-5; no reliable D call. Germline-derived CDR1 and CDR2 are SGHDT and YYEEEE. The CDR3 has 16 amino acids. V gave up 0 bases and J gave up 0 bases, with 10 bases separating them.

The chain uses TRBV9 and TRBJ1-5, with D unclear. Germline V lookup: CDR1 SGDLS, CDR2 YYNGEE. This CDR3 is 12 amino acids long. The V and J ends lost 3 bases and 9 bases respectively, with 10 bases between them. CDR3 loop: CASSDSLGPQHF. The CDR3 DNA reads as TGTGCCAGCAGCGACTCTTTAGGGCCCCAGCATTTT.

The CDR3 DNA reads as TGCAGCGTTGAATCGGGACAGAACTATGGCTACACCTTC. Translated: CSVESGQNYGYTF. V usage is TRBV29-1 and J usage is TRBJ1-2; 7 bases map to TRBD1. With V trimmed by 2 bases and J by 2 bases, 2 bases remained unmatched. Germline CDR1 and CDR2: SQVTM and ANQGSEA. The CDR3 length is 13 residues.

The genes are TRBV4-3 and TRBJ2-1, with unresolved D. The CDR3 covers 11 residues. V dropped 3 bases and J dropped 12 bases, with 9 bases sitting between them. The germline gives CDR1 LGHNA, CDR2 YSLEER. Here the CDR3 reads CASSQADRQFF. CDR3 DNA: TGCGCCAGCAGCCAGGCGGACCGGCAGTTCTTC.

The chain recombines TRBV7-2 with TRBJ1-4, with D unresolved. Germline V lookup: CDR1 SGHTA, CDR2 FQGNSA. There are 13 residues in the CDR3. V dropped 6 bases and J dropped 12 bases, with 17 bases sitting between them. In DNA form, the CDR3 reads TGTGCCAGCAGTTTGGGAGGACCCGGGCAACTGTTTTTT. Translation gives CASSLGGPGQLFF.

CDR3 nucleotide sequence: TGCGCCAGCAGCCTCATCGGAGGGTACACCGGGGAGCTGTTTTTT. It translates to CASSLIGGYTGELFF. The V and J genes are TRBV5-1 and TRBJ2-2, with D possibly being TRBD2 (6 bases). CDR1 is SGHRS and CDR2 is YFSETQ in the germline V gene. The ends were cut back, 4 bases at V and 3 bases at J, with 13 bases in the middle. This CDR3 contains 15 residues.

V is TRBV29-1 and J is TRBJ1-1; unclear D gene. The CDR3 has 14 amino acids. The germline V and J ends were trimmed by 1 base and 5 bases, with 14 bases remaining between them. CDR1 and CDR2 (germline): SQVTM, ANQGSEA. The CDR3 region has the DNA TGCAGCGTTGAAGTGCCCGGATTTCGAACTGAAGCTTTCTTT. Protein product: CSVEVPGFRTEAFF.